These 12 T cell receptor beta chains share one sample of origin, sequenced in a study of CD8+CD57+ T cells in acquired aplastic anemia. TCR beta VDJ and CDR3 profiling used genomic DNA as template. TCRdb passed the reads through MiXCR, listing each CDR3 protein once. This table has a few hundred thousand distinct CDR3 sequences, under 40% appearing once. An expansion of CD8+CD57+ cells by flow cytometry had been shown in patients chosen for sequencing. The specimen sequenced was sorted CD4+, CD8+, or CD8+CD57+ T cells (not recorded which) from PBMCs. These receptors were collected from a human donor with aplastic anemia.

About this clonotype itself: Mismatch with germline at one junction end may stem from a read error. The rearrangement uses TRBV10-3 and TRBJ2-7; 10 bases map to TRBD2. This CDR3 region has 16 residues. From germline, CDR1 is ENHRY and CDR2 SYGVKD. The CDR3 region is CASSSPGLATSYEQYF. DNA for the CDR3: TGTGCCAGCAGTTCCCCGGGACTAGCGACCTCCTACGAGCAGTACTTC.

This clonotype occurred many times. The genes are TRBV29-1 and TRBJ2-3, with TRBD1 matching over 9 bases. This CDR3 comprises 13 residues. Germline CDR1 and CDR2: SQVTM and ANQGSEA. Germline trimming cut 7 bases from V and 3 bases from J; bases unmatched to any gene: 5. The CDR3 region has the DNA TGCAGCGCACCGACAGGGGGAACAGATACGCAGTATTTT. It yields the protein CSAPTGGTDTQYF.

In this sample, this clonotype turned up many times. This sequence joins TRBV7-9 and TRBJ1-3; D remains unclear. The V end was cut by 10 bases, the J end by 4 bases, with 8 bases between. Germline V gene lookup returns CDR1 SEHNR and CDR2 FQNEAQ (reference sequence). The CDR3 runs to 11 residues. The CDR3 region is CATTEGNTIYF. The CDR3 nucleotides read TGTGCCACCACCGAGGGAAACACCATATATTTT.

The V and J genes are TRBV2 and TRBJ2-5; D gene uncertain. Between the trimmed V and J ends, which lost 6 bases and 7 bases, there was a span of 21 bases. Germline lookup yields CDR1 SNHLY and CDR2 FYNNEI. The CDR3 covers 15 residues. For the CDR3, the DNA is TGTGCCAGCAGCCAAGATCCTGGGGTCGGAGCGACCCAGTACTTC. Translation gives CASSQDPGVGATQYF.

Comment on this clonotype: Just one base apart from a much larger clone, this may be a read error. This chain connects TRBV20-1 to TRBJ2-5, with D maybe TRBD1 (6 bases). CDR1 is DFQATT and CDR2 is SNEGSKA in the germline V gene (reference sequence). This CDR3 has 13 amino acids. CDR3 sequence: CSALGQQTEAQYF. In DNA form, the CDR3 reads TGCAGTGCGTTAGGACAGCAAACAGAGGCCCAGTACTTC.

This clonotype occurred a few times. The rearrangement joins TRBV19 to TRBJ2-1; 11 nucleotides agree with TRBD2. The germline gives CDR1 LNHDA, CDR2 SQIVND (reference sequence). This CDR3 is 15 amino acids long. V shed 5 bases, J shed 7 bases, and the junction held 7 bases outside the gene matches. CDR3 nucleotides: TGTGCCAGTAGTCCCAGACTAGCGGGGACAAATGAGCAGTTCTTC. This translates into CASSPRLAGTNEQFF.

This clonotype was detected many times. The chain links TRBV7-2 to TRBJ2-5; 10 positions agree with TRBD2. V lost 1 base to trimming and J lost 10 bases; unmatched junction nucleotides: 6. The germline V gene has CDR1 SGHTA and CDR2 FQGNSA. CDR3 length: 14 amino acids. The CDR3 DNA is TGTGCCAGCAGCTTAGGTCTAGCGGGGGAAGTCCAGTACTTC. Protein sequence: CASSLGLAGEVQYF.

The V call is TRBV6-1, the J call TRBJ2-5, with 8 bases identical to TRBD2. Germline V gives CDR1 MNHNS, CDR2 SASEGT. This CDR3 region has 11 residues. V was clipped by 8 bases and J by 7 bases; unmatched bases: 3. The CDR3 protein is CASGSGGTQYF. The CDR3 nucleotides read TGTGCCAGCGGGAGCGGGGGGACCCAGTACTTC.

The rearrangement joins TRBV20-1 to TRBJ2-7, with 8 bases aligning to TRBD2. V was clipped by 4 bases and J by 7 bases; unmatched bases: 9. The CDR3 loop spans 13 amino acids. Germline-derived CDR1 and CDR2 are DFQATT and SNEGSKA (reference sequence). This CDR3 reads CSANLGLGDEQYF. CDR3 nucleotides: TGCAGTGCTAATTTGGGACTAGGTGATGAGCAGTACTTC.

This clonotype was seen at least ten times. The CDR3 loop reads CAGGSTENIQYF. In DNA, the CDR3 is TGTGCCGGGGGAAGCACAGAAAACATTCAGTACTTC. V is TRBV7-9 and J is TRBJ2-4, with D possibly called TRBD1 or TRBD2 (5 bases each). V lost 11 bases to trimming and J lost 5 bases, with 13 bases between them. From germline, CDR1 is SEHNR and CDR2 FQNEAQ (reference sequence). The length of the CDR3 is 12 residues.

Written as DNA, the CDR3 is TGTGCCAGCAGGGAAACGACACCTTCACCCCTCCACTTT. Its translation: CASRETTPSPLHF. The chain carries TRBV6-1 and TRBJ1-6; D unresolved. The germline V gene has CDR1 MNHNS and CDR2 SASEGT. V lost 6 bases and J 9 bases, leaving 12 bases between the germline ends. The length of the CDR3 is 13 residues.

The V and J genes are TRBV25-1 and TRBJ2-5, with D possibly TRBD2 on 7 matching bases. Germline V gives CDR1 MGHDK, CDR2 SYGVNS. The length of the CDR3 is 15 residues. Trimming left V 4 bases short and J 4 bases short, with 16 bases between. The CDR3 protein is CASSVGGAPRETQYF. The CDR3 nucleotides are TGTGCCAGCAGTGTTGGGGGGGCGCCTCGAGAGACCCAGTACTTC.